Listed below are T cell receptor beta chains from one sample, sequenced in a study of blood T cell repertoires in COVID-19. TCRdb's copy holds only in-frame clones and misses some; the assay was immunoSEQ multiplex PCR. The sample consists of 180,000 or so clones, 75% to 90% of them appearing once. Material: PBMCs or T cells enriched from blood (not recorded which). The receptors were gathered from a woman aged 55-70 years who had recovered from COVID-19. The CDR3 runs from the conserved cysteine through the conserved F or W. The order of the fields is CDR3 DNA, CDR3 protein, J gene, clone size, D gene, V gene. D genes are given only for firm matches. A row's size may be missing; if present it is once, few, many or a size class.

TGCAGCGCATCGACCGGGACTAGCTACGAGCAGTACTTC	CSASTGTSYEQYF	TRBJ2-7	-	TRBD2	TRBV29-1
TGTGCCAGCAGCTTAGGCGGCGGGCAATACAATGAGCAGTTCTTC	CASSLGGGQYNEQFF	TRBJ2-1	-	-	TRBV7-2
TGTGCCAGCAGCTTGACACAGGGGCCAGCTTTCTTT	CASSLTQGPAFF	TRBJ1-1	-	TRBD1	TRBV9
TGTGCCGTCCGGGCCCAGGGTCAGCCCCAGCATTTT	CAVRAQGQPQHF	TRBJ1-5	-	-	TRBV10-3
TGTGCCAGCAGGGTAGCGGGAGGAGGCGAGCAGTACTTC	CASRVAGGGEQYF	TRBJ2-7	-	TRBD2	TRBV12-3/TRBV12-4
TGCGCCAGCAGTCGTTTTCCTGATCAGCCCCAGCATTTT	CASSRFPDQPQHF	TRBJ1-5	once	-	TRBV5-1
TGTGCCAGCAGCCCCCCGGGACAGGGCTCCGACTATGGCTACACCTTC	CASSPPGQGSDYGYTF	TRBJ1-2	-	TRBD1	TRBV7-9
TGTGCCAGCAGCTTAGATCGGGCAGGGAATGAGCAGTTCTTC	CASSLDRAGNEQFF	TRBJ2-1	-	-	TRBV11-2
TGTGCCAGCAGTTCGTTAGCGGGGTCCTACAATGAGCAGTTCTTC	CASSSLAGSYNEQFF	TRBJ2-1	-	TRBD2	TRBV6-5
TGTGCCAGCAGTTTATCAGGCCGACGGATTTTTTTT	CASSLSGRRIFF	TRBJ1-5	-	-	TRBV28
TGTGCCACCAGTGATTTCTCGGAGAATGAGCAGTTCTTC	CATSDFSENEQFF	TRBJ2-1	-	-	TRBV24-1
TGCGCCAGCAGCTTAGGGGTCCAAGAGACCCAGTACTTC	CASSLGVQETQYF	TRBJ2-5	-	-	TRBV5-1
TGTGCCAGCAGCCAAGGGACAGTGAATTCACCCCTCCACTTT	CASSQGTVNSPLHF	TRBJ1-6	-	-	TRBV3-1/TRBV3-2
TGCGCCAGCAGCCAAGCCACTAGAGGGGATACGCAGTATTTT	CASSQATRGDTQYF	TRBJ2-3	-	-	TRBV4-1
TGCGCCAGCAGTTCAAGCGGGGGCGGCACCGGGGAGCTGTTTTTT	CASSSSGGGTGELFF	TRBJ2-2	-	TRBD2	TRBV5-1
TGTGCCAGCAGCGTCCCCCCGTCAAGTGGAGTAGCGGGTGCCACCGGGGAGCTGTTTTTT	CASSVPPSSGVAGATGELFF	TRBJ2-2	-	TRBD2	TRBV9
TGCGCCAGCAGTCCTGGGGGGACGAGGGAAAAACTGTTTTTT	CASSPGGTREKLFF	TRBJ1-4	-	-	TRBV23-1
TGCGCCAGCAGCGCGGCAGAAGTCTATGGCTACACCTTC	CASSAAEVYGYTF	TRBJ1-2	few	-	TRBV5-1
TGCAGCGTTGGGACAGGGGCCTACGAGCAGTACTTC	CSVGTGAYEQYF	TRBJ2-7	-	TRBD1	TRBV29-1
TGTGCCAGCAGCTTAGCTACTACCAAGATAACCCAGTACTTC	CASSLATTKITQYF	TRBJ2-5	-	-	TRBV7-2
TGTGCCAGCAGTGAAAGCTTGGACAGGATGAACACTGAAGCTTTCTTT	CASSESLDRMNTEAFF	TRBJ1-1	once	TRBD1	TRBV2
TGCGCCAGCAGCTTGGAAGGGGGCACTGAAGCTTTCTTT	CASSLEGGTEAFF	TRBJ1-1	-	-	TRBV5-1
TGCGCCAGCAGCCCACAGGACAGGTCTGAGCAGTACTTC	CASSPQDRSEQYF	TRBJ2-7	-	TRBD1	TRBV5-1
TGTGCCAGCAGGAAGAGGGGGCTTGGGGCCTACGAGCAGTACTTC	CASRKRGLGAYEQYF	TRBJ2-7	-	TRBD1	TRBV5-8
TGCGCCAGCACCGCGGGAGGGCGGTACAATGAGCAGTTCTTC	CASTAGGRYNEQFF	TRBJ2-1	-	TRBD2	TRBV5-1
TGTGCCAGCAGTCCCAGGGGGGCCTTTTCACCCCTCCACTTT	CASSPRGAFSPLHF	TRBJ1-6	-	TRBD1	TRBV6-5
TGTGCCAGCAGCCAAGAAGTAACTAGCGGGAGTATGGGAGATACGCAGTATTTT	CASSQEVTSGSMGDTQYF	TRBJ2-3	-	TRBD2	TRBV4-2
TGTGCCAGCAGTCGGACAGTTCCCTACGAGCAGTACTTC	CASSRTVPYEQYF	TRBJ2-7	-	-	TRBV28
TGTGCCAGCAGCTCGGGTTGGGACAGCCTCTATGGCTACACCTTC	CASSSGWDSLYGYTF	TRBJ1-2	few	TRBD1	TRBV7-8
TGCGCCAGCAGCATGCAGGGCAGGGTGGACACCGGGGAGCTGTTTTTT	CASSMQGRVDTGELFF	TRBJ2-2	few	-	TRBV5-1
TGTGCCAGCAGTTTGAGGCTAGCGGGAGACGCCCAAGAGACCCAGTACTTC	CASSLRLAGDAQETQYF	TRBJ2-5	-	TRBD2	TRBV28
TGTGCCAGTAGTAAAGGCGGGGCTCCTTATAATTCACCCCTCCACTTT	CASSKGGAPYNSPLHF	TRBJ1-6	once	-	TRBV19
TGCAGCGTTGAAGTCGAGCCAGCGGGGCAACGGGACGAGCAGTACTTC	CSVEVEPAGQRDEQYF	TRBJ2-7	few	TRBD2	TRBV29-1
TGTGCCAGCAGCAACATTCGACAGGGGGGTCGGGGCTACACCTTC	CASSNIRQGGRGYTF	TRBJ1-2	-	TRBD1	TRBV3-1/TRBV3-2
TGTGCCAGCAGCCTTAGGACTAGCGGGAGTTTGGAGACCCAGTACTTC	CASSLRTSGSLETQYF	TRBJ2-5	-	TRBD2	TRBV28
TGTGCCAGCAGCTTAGCATTGCAGGATCTCTCTGGGGCCAACGTCCTGACTTTC	CASSLALQDLSGANVLTF	TRBJ2-6	-	-	TRBV7-9
TGTGCCAGCAGGTGGGGGGACAATCAGCCCCAGCATTTT	CASRWGDNQPQHF	TRBJ1-5	-	-	TRBV27
TGTGCCTGGAGTGTACGCCAGGCTGGGGCCAACGTCCTGACTTTC	CAWSVRQAGANVLTF	TRBJ2-6	-	-	TRBV30
TGTGCCAGCAGCTTGAACCGGGAACAAGGACTGACCCAGTACTTC	CASSLNREQGLTQYF	TRBJ2-5	-	-	TRBV7-9
TGTGCCAGTAGTCTAAGGGGGGGGATAATCACAGATACGCAGTATTTT	CASSLRGGIITDTQYF	TRBJ2-3	-	-	TRBV19